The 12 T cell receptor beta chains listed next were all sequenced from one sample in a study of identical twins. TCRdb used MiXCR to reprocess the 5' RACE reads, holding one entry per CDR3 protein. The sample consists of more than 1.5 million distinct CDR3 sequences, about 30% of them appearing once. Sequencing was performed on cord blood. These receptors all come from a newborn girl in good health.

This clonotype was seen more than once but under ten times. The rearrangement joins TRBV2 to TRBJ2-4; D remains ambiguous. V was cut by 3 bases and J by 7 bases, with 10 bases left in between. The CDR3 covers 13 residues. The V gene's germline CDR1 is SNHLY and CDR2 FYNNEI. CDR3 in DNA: TGTGCCAGCAGTGATGCTTCACCGAACATTCAGTACTTC. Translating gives CASSDASPNIQYF.

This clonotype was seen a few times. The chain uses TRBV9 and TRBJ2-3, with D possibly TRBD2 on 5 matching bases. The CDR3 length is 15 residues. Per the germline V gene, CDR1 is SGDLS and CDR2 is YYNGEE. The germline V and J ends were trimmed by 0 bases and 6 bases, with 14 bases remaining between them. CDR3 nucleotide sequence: TGTGCCAGCAGCGTAGCTCGATCGCGGGCGGATACGCAGTATTTT. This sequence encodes CASSVARSRADTQYF.

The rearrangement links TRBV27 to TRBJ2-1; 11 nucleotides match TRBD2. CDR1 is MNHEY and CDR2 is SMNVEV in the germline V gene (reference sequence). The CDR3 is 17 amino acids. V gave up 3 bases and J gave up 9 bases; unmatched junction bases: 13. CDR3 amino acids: CASSFVRLAGSQSEQFF. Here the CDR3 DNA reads TGTGCCAGCAGTTTTGTCCGACTAGCGGGAAGTCAGAGTGAGCAGTTCTTC.

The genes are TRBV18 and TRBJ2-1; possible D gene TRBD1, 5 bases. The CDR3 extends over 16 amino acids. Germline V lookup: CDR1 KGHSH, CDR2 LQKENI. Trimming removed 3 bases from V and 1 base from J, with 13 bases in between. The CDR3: CASSPDSLRSYNEQFF. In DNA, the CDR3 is TGTGCCAGCTCACCTGACAGTCTAAGGTCCTACAATGAGCAGTTCTTC.

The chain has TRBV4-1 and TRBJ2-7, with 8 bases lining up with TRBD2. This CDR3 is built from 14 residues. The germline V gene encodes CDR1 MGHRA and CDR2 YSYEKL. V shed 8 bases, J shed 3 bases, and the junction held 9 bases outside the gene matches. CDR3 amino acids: CASGTGTRGYEQYF. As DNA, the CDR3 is TGCGCCAGCGGAACCGGGACTAGAGGCTACGAGCAGTACTTC.

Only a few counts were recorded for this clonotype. The CDR3 DNA is TGTGCCAGCAGCCCAGGACGGCACTATGGCTACACCTTC. Amino acids: CASSPGRHYGYTF. This chain links TRBV6-2 or TRBV6-3 with TRBJ1-2, with D unresolved. CDR3 length: 13 amino acids. V was trimmed by 6 bases and J by 3 bases, leaving 11 bases between them. Germline CDR1 is MNHEY and CDR2 is SVGEGT.

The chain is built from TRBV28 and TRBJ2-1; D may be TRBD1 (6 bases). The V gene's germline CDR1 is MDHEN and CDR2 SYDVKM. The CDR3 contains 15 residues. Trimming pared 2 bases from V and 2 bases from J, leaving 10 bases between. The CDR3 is CASSLSYRAYNEQFF. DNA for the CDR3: TGTGCCAGCAGTTTAAGCTACAGGGCCTACAATGAGCAGTTCTTC.

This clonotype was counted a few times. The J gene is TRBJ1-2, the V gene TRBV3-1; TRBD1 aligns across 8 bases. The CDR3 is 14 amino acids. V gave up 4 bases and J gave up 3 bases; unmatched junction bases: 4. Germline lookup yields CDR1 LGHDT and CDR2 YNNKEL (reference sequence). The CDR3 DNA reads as TGTGCCAGCAGCCCATGGGGACAGGACTATGGCTACACCTTC. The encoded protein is CASSPWGQDYGYTF. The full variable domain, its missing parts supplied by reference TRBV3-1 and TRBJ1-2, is DTAVSQTPKYLVTQMGNDKSIKCEQNLGHDTMYWYKQDSKKFLKIMFSYNNKELIINETVPNRFSPKSPDKAHLNLHINSLELGDSAVYFCASSPWGQDYGYTFGSGTRLTVV.

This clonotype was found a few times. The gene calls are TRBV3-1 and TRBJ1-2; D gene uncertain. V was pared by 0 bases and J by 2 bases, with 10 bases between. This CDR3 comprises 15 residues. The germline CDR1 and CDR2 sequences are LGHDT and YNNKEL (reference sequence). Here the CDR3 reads CASSQDQGGNYGYTF. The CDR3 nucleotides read TGTGCCAGCAGCCAAGATCAAGGTGGAAACTATGGCTACACCTTC.

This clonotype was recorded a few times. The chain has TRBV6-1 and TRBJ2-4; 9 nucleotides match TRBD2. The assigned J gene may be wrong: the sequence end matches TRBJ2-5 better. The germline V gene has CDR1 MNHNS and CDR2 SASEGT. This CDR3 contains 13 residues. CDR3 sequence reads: CASRGTSTETQYF. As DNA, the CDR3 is TGTGCCAGCAGAGGGACTAGCACTGAGACCCAGTACTTC.

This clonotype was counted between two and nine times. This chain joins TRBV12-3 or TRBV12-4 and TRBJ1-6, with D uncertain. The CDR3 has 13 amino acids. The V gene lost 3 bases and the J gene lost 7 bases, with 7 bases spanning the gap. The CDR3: CASSFWANSPLHF. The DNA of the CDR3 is TGTGCCAGCAGTTTCTGGGCAAATTCACCCCTCCACTTT.

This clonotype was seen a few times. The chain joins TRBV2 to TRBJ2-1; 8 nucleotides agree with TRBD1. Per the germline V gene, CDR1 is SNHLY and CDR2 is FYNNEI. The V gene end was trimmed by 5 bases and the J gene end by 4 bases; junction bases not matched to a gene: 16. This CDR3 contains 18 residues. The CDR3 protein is CASSSRELRGRPYNEQFF. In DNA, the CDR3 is TGTGCCAGCAGTTCCCGGGAGCTCAGGGGGCGCCCTTACAATGAGCAGTTCTTC.